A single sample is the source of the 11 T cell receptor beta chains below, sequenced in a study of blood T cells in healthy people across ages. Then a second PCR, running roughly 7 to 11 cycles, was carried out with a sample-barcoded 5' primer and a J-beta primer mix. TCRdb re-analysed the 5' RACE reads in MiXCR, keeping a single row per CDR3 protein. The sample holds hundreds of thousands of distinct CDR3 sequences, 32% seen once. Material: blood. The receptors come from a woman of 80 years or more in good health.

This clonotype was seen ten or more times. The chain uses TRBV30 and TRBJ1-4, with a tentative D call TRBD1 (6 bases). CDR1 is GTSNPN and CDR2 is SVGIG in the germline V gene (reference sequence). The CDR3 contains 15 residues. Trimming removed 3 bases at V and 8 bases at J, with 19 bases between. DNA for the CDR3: TGTGCCTGGAGCGGGGGGCAGGGTAGAGGGGAAAAACTGTTTTTT. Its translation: CAWSGGQGRGEKLFF.

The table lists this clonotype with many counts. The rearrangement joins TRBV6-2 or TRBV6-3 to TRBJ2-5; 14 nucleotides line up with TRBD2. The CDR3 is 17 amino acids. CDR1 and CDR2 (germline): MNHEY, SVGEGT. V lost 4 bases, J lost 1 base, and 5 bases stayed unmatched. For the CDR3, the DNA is TGTGCCAGCAGTTCCCCTGGACTAGCGGGGGGCCAAGAGACCCAGTACTTC. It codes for CASSSPGLAGGQETQYF.

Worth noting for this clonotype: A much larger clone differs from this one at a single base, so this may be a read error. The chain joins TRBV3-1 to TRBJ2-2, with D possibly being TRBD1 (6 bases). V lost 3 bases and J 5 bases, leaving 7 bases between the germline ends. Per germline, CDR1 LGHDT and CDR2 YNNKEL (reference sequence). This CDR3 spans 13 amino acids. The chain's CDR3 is CASSHTGTGELFF. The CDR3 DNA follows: TGTGCCAGCAGCCATACAGGGACCGGGGAGCTGTTTTTT. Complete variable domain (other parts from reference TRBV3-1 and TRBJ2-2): DTAVSQTPKYLVTQMGNDKSIKCEQNLGHDTMYWYKQDSKKFLKIMFSYNNKELIINETVPNRFSPKSPDKAHLNLHINSLELGDSAVYFCASSHTGTGELFFGEGSRLTVL.

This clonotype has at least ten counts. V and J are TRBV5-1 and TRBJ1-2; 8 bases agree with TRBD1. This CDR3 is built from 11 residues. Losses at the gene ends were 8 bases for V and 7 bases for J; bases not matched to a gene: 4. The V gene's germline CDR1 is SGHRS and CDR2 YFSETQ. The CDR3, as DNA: TGCGCCAGTCAGGGGGCCATTGGCTACACCTTC. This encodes CASQGAIGYTF.

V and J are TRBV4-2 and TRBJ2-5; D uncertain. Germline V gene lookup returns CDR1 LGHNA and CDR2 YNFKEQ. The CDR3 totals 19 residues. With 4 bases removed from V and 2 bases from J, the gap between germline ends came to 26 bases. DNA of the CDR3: TGTGCCAGCAGCCTAGACTCACTGCTGCTACCAGGAACGCAAGAGACCCAGTACTTC. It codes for CASSLDSLLLPGTQETQYF.

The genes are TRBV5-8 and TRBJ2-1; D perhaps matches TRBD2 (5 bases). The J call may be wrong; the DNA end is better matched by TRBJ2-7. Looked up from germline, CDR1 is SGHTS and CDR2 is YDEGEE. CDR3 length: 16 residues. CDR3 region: CASSPILRVSYNEQYF. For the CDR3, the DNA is TGTGCCAGCAGCCCAATTTTGCGGGTCTCCTACAATGAGCAGTACTTC.

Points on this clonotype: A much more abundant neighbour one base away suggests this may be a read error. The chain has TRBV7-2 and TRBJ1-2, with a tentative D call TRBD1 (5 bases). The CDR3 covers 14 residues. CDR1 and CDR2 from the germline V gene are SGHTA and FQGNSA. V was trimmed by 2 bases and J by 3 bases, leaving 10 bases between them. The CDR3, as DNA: TGTGCCAGCAGCTTAAACCAGGGAGACTATGGCTACACCTTC. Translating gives CASSLNQGDYGYTF.

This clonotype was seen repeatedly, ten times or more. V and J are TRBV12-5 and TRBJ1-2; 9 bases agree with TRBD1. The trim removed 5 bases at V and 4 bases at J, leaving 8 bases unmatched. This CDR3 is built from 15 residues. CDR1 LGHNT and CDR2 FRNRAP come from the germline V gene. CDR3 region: CASGTGQGSGYGYTF. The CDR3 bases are TGTGCTAGTGGTACGGGACAGGGATCAGGCTATGGCTACACCTTC.

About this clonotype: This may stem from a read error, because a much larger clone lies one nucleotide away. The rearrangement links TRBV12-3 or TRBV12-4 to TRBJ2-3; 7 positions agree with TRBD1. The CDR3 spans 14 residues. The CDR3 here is CASSSTGFTDAQYF. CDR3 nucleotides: TGTGCCAGCAGTTCGACAGGGTTCACAGATGCGCAGTATTTT.

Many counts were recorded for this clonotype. The CDR3: CASSTGGRNYGYTF. DNA of the CDR3: TGTGCCAGCAGTACAGGGGGTCGGAACTATGGCTACACCTTC. The chain uses TRBV6-1 and TRBJ1-2, with TRBD1 matching over 8 bases. The CDR3 is made up of 14 amino acids. J lost 2 bases, V lost 5 bases, and 4 bases had no gene match. Per the germline V gene, CDR1 is MNHNS and CDR2 is SASEGT.

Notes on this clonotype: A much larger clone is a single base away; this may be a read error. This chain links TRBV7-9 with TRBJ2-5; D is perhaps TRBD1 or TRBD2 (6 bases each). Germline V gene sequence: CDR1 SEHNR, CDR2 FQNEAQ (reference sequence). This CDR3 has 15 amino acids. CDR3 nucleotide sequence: TGTGCCTGCAGCTTAGAGGGGGGATTACAAGAGACCCAGTACTTC. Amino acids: CACSLEGGLQETQYF.